The TCR beta chain described here comes from a study of OX40 agonist ivuxolimab in advanced cancers. Whole-study context: Enrolled patients in dose escalation had cancers that were hepatocellular carcinoma, melanoma, renal cell or head and neck cancer. Study results and limitations: At 0.1 to 3.0 mg/kg, clonal expansion of CD4+ and CD8+ blood T cells had occurred by week 6.

Clones were read by immunoSEQ multiplex PCR, and TCRdb kept only the in-frame ones, dropping some. This table holds about 48,000 clones, about 91% found once. The CDR3 sequence is 14 residues long. V shed 3 bases and J shed 4 bases, with 11 bases lying between them. Per germline, CDR1 SGDLS and CDR2 YYNGEE. Comments on this clone: Its specificity is not known.

The TCR was taken from an adult with an advanced solid tumor such as melanoma, head and neck, liver or kidney cancer. The rearrangement joins TRBV9 to TRBJ2-1, with D perhaps matching TRBD1 or TRBD2 (5 bases each). Sequenced material: CD4+ or CD8+ T cells sorted from blood, taken in a trial of the OX40 agonist ivuxolimab. The CDR3 coding sequence is TGTGCCAGCAGCGAACCGGGGCCTTACAATGAGCAGTTCTTC. This gives the protein CASSEPGPYNEQFF. Full variable domain (outside the CDR3, taken from reference TRBV9 and TRBJ2-1): DSGVTQTPKHLITATGQRVTLRCSPRSGDLSVYWYQQSLDQGLQFLIQYYNGEERAKGNILERFSAQQFPDLHSELNLSSLELGDSALYFCASSEPGPYNEQFFGPGTRLTVL.